These T cell receptor beta chains were read from a single sample in a study of blood T cell repertoires in COVID-19. The data were produced by immunoSEQ multiplex PCR, yet TCRdb's version contains in-frame clones alone and is incomplete. The sample includes about 180,000 clones, more than 65% seen only once; the top ten take 18%. The sample consisted of PBMCs or T cells enriched from blood (not recorded which). All receptors derive from a man in his sixties who had recovered from COVID-19. The CDR3 runs from the conserved cysteine through the conserved F or W. The D gene is left open where the match is weak. The size of a clone is reported for some rows only, either as once, few or many, or as a class for expanded clones.

>TRBD1|TRBJ1-5|TRBV28|few
TGTGCCAGCAGCCCCCCGGGGACAGCCTACTCGGATTTACGCAATCAGCCCCAGCATTTT
CASSPPGTAYSDLRNQPQHF
>TRBD1|TRBJ2-5|TRBV9|few
TGTGCCAGCAGCCCCCAGGGGGCGATCCAAGAGACCCAGTACTTC
CASSPQGAIQETQYF
>NA|TRBJ1-3|TRBV7-2|NA
TGTGCCAGCAGCTTAGAGAGCTCTGGAAACACCATATATTTT
CASSLESSGNTIYF
>TRBD2|TRBJ2-5|TRBV2|NA
TGTGCCAGCAGTGAAGATTCTAGCGGGGGCCTTCGGACCCAGTACTTC
CASSEDSSGGLRTQYF
>TRBD2|TRBJ2-3|TRBV6-5|NA
TGTGCCAGCCGGACTAGCGTTGGCACAGATACGCAGTATTTT
CASRTSVGTDTQYF
>TRBD1|TRBJ1-1|TRBV29-1|few
TGCAGCGTTCGGACAGGGAACACTGAAGCTTTCTTT
CSVRTGNTEAFF
>TRBD2|TRBJ2-1|TRBV5-4|NA
TGTGCCAGCAGTTTGCCGGGACCGGGAGGAGAGCAGTTCTTC
CASSLPGPGGEQFF
>NA|TRBJ2-7|TRBV6-6|NA
TGTGCCAGCAGTTACTCAACAGCGGGCTACGAGCAGTACTTC
CASSYSTAGYEQYF
>NA|TRBJ1-1|TRBV19|NA
TGTGCCAGTAGTGCTAGTTGGGGGCCCGGAACTGAAGCTTTCTTT
CASSASWGPGTEAFF
>TRBD1|TRBJ1-2|TRBV12-3/TRBV12-4|few
TGTGCCAGCACCGGGGACAGACCATATGGCTACACCTTC
CASTGDRPYGYTF
>NA|TRBJ1-1|TRBV5-1|NA
TGCGCCAGCCGAGGTGACCGGCTGAAGCAAATTATGAACACTGAAGCTTTCTTT
CASRGDRLKQIMNTEAFF
>NA|TRBJ1-3|TRBV18|NA
TGTGCCAGCTCAGACCCTACAGGGGGAAACACCATATATTTT
CASSDPTGGNTIYF
>NA|TRBJ1-5|TRBV2|once
TGTGCCAGCAGTGCGAACAGGGATATTCAGCCCCAGCATTTT
CASSANRDIQPQHF
>NA|TRBJ2-1|TRBV4-1|NA
TGCGCCAGCAGCCAAGTCTTGGCAGGGCGAAATGAGCAGTTCTTC
CASSQVLAGRNEQFF
>TRBD1|TRBJ2-3|TRBV19|NA
TGTGCCAGTAGTAAGGACAGGGGGGAGGATACGCAGTATTTT
CASSKDRGEDTQYF
>NA|TRBJ2-5|TRBV7-2|NA
TGTGCCAGCAGCTTTTCGTCAGACTCGGAGACCCAGTACTTC
CASSFSSDSETQYF
>NA|TRBJ2-1|TRBV28|NA
TGTGCCACCGAATCTACAGGGCCCTACAATGAGCAGTTCTTC
CATESTGPYNEQFF
>NA|TRBJ2-7|TRBV30|NA
TGTGCCTGGAGTGTAAACCGAGGGTTGAGTACCTACGAGCAGTACTTC
CAWSVNRGLSTYEQYF
>NA|TRBJ2-7|TRBV14|NA
TGTGCCAGCAGCCAAGTTCCCCCCAGGGGGCAGTACTTC
CASSQVPPRGQYF
>NA|TRBJ1-1|TRBV21-1|many
TGTGCCAGCAGCCCAAGAGGAAATATCGAAGCTTTCTTT
CASSPRGNIEAFF
>TRBD2|TRBJ2-5|TRBV24-1|NA
TGTGCCACCAGGGGGGGGACCGAAGAGACCCAGTACTTC
CATRGGTEETQYF
>NA|TRBJ1-6|TRBV30|NA
TGTGCCTGGAGTGAGGGAGGCTCAGAATCACCCCTCCACTTT
CAWSEGGSESPLHF
>NA|TRBJ2-3|TRBV7-6|NA
TGTGCCAGCAGATCCACAGGTGATACGCAGTATTTT
CASRSTGDTQYF
>NA|TRBJ2-3|TRBV9|NA
TGTGCCAGCTCCGCCGGGACAAGGGTCACAGATACGCAGTATTTT
CASSAGTRVTDTQYF
>NA|TRBJ2-5|TRBV2|NA
TGTGCCTCGGAGCCCGGTCCGGGTAGGCGTACGTGGGAGACCCAGTACTTC
CASEPGPGRRTWETQYF
>TRBD2|TRBJ2-5|TRBV11-2|NA
TGTGCCAGCAGCTGGCTAGCGGGAGCAGAGACCCAGTACTTC
CASSWLAGAETQYF
>NA|TRBJ2-3|TRBV20-1|NA
TGCAGTGCTAGTCCCCATCTGAGCACGATCACAGATACGCAGTATTTT
CSASPHLSTITDTQYF
>NA|TRBJ2-7|TRBV14|NA
TGTGCCAGCAGCCAAGATGGGCGGGGCTGGTACGAGCAGTACTTC
CASSQDGRGWYEQYF
>NA|TRBJ2-1|TRBV2|NA
TGTGCCAGCAGCCCGACTAGAGTCAACCACAATGAGCAGTTCTTC
CASSPTRVNHNEQFF
>TRBD2|TRBJ2-5|TRBV5-6|NA
TGTGCCAGCAGCTTGGGACTAGCGGGAGGGCCGGAGACCCAGTACTTC
CASSLGLAGGPETQYF
>NA|TRBJ1-1|TRBV19|NA
TGTGCCAGTAGTATTGGGGGGTCGGGCACTGAAGCTTTCTTT
CASSIGGSGTEAFF
>TRBD1|TRBJ1-1|TRBV5-1|NA
TGCGCCAGCAGCCCGGGAGGGACAGGGGCTGAAGCTTTCTTT
CASSPGGTGAEAFF